These 29 T cell receptor beta chains were all obtained from the same sample, sequenced in a study of PD-L1 blockade in urothelial cancer. Only in-frame clones appear in the TCRdb table, and some are missing; sequencing was by immunoSEQ multiplex PCR. The profile shows approximately 110,000 clones, roughly 84% of them singletons. This specimen consisted of PBMCs, obtained around atezolizumab (anti-PD-L1) treatment. All receptors come from a man aged 45-60 years with urothelial cancer.

The chain has TRBV4-1 and TRBJ1-5; 7 bases are shared with TRBD1. Germline CDR1 is MGHRA and CDR2 is YSYEKL. Trimming cost V 0 bases and J 4 bases; bases outside gene matches: 3. The CDR3 has 15 residues. The CDR3 DNA sequence: TGCGCCAGCAGCCAAGAATCCAGGGGGAATCAGCCCCAGCATTTT. This translates into CASSQESRGNQPQHF.

The chain employs TRBV6-1 and TRBJ1-4; D uncertain. In germline, CDR1 is MNHNS, CDR2 SASEGT. The CDR3 has 15 residues. The ends were cut back, 1 base at V and 1 base at J, with 7 bases in the middle. The CDR3 nucleotides read TGTGCCAGCAGTGAAGAGAAGAGAACTAATGAAAAACTGTTTTTT. Protein: CASSEEKRTNEKLFF.

This rearrangement joins TRBV28 to TRBJ2-3, with 7 bases identical to TRBD2. This CDR3 region has 15 residues. With V trimmed by 5 bases and J by 6 bases, 11 bases remained unmatched. Germline assignment: CDR1 MDHEN and CDR2 SYDVKM. The CDR3 protein is CASSITGTTRDTQYF. CDR3 bases: TGTGCCAGCAGTATCACCGGGACTACAAGGGATACGCAGTATTTT.

The rearrangement uses TRBV18 and TRBJ2-1, with TRBD2 matching over 12 bases. The CDR3 runs to 15 residues. Losses at the gene ends were 6 bases for V and 9 bases for J; bases not matched to a gene: 9. The germline gives CDR1 KGHSH, CDR2 LQKENI. In DNA form, the CDR3 reads TGTGCCAGCTCCCTGACTAGCGGGAGTTCAGGTGAGCAGTTCTTC. Protein product: CASSLTSGSSGEQFF. Supplemented by reference TRBV18 and TRBJ2-1, the full variable domain reads NAGVMQNPRHLVRRRGQEARLRCSPMKGHSHVYWYRQLPEEGLKFMVYLQKENIIDESGMPKERFSAEFPKEGPSILRIQQVVRGDSAAYFCASSLTSGSSGEQFFGPGTRLTVL.

The chain uses TRBV6-5 and TRBJ1-4; D is undetermined. Germline assignment: CDR1 MNHEY and CDR2 SVGAGI. The CDR3 sequence is 14 residues long. V was pared by 6 bases and J by 5 bases, with 13 bases between. The CDR3 loop reads CASSRTRGNEKLFF. CDR3 DNA sequence: TGTGCCAGCAGCCGTACACGAGGAAATGAAAAACTGTTTTTT.

J is TRBJ2-3 and V is TRBV5-1; 7 nucleotides line up with TRBD2. Germline V gene data show CDR1 as SGHRS and CDR2 as YFSETQ. Germline trimming cut 2 bases from V and 3 bases from J; bases unmatched to any gene: 6. This CDR3 is 15 amino acids long. Here the CDR3 DNA reads TGCGCCAGCAGCTTAGTAAGCGGGATGACAGATACGCAGTATTTT. Amino acids: CASSLVSGMTDTQYF.

The chain's CDR3 is CASSGRNQPQHF. The DNA of the CDR3 is TGTGCCAGTAGTGGGCGAAATCAGCCCCAGCATTTT. V and J are TRBV19 and TRBJ1-5; no definite D call. CDR3 size: 12 residues. In germline, CDR1 is LNHDA, CDR2 SQIVND (reference sequence). V lost 5 bases, J lost 4 bases, and 6 bases lay in between.

The genes are TRBV5-1 and TRBJ1-5; D uncertain. The CDR3 has 14 amino acids. Trimming removed 0 bases from V and 1 base from J, with 5 bases in between. Looked up from germline, CDR1 is SGHRS and CDR2 is YFSETQ. The CDR3 region has the DNA TGCGCCAGCAGCTTGGGTCCAAGCAATCAGCCCCAGCATTTT. Encoded protein: CASSLGPSNQPQHF.

The V gene is TRBV19, the J gene TRBJ2-1; 11 bases are a match to TRBD2. This CDR3 spans 14 amino acids. From germline, CDR1 is LNHDA and CDR2 SQIVND (reference sequence). V shed 8 bases and J 6 bases; nucleotides not matched to a gene: 6. The CDR3 region is CASAGLAGGNEQFF. The CDR3 DNA sequence: TGTGCCAGTGCCGGGCTAGCGGGAGGCAATGAGCAGTTCTTC.

The chain is built from TRBV28 and TRBJ1-5; D perhaps matches TRBD1 (6 bases). This CDR3 is built from 17 residues. Germline V CDR1 and CDR2: MDHEN, SYDVKM. Trimming cost V 6 bases and J 4 bases, with 22 bases left between them. This CDR3 is CASRRGRGGGDNQPQHF. Here the CDR3 DNA reads TGTGCCAGCAGGAGGGGCAGGGGAGGGGGGGATAATCAGCCCCAGCATTTT.

This clone has a handful of counts. The chain uses TRBV5-4 and TRBJ1-1; tentative D call: TRBD1 (5 bases). Germline loops: CDR1 SGHNT, CDR2 YYREEE (reference sequence). Trimming cost V 0 bases and J 1 base, with 13 bases left between them. The CDR3 has 16 amino acids. CDR3 in DNA: TGTGCCAGCAGCTTGGCCAGGGCGTCGCAGAACACTGAAGCTTTCTTT. This codes for CASSLARASQNTEAFF.

Comment on this clone: Other nucleotide sequences in the sample specify the same CDR3. The chain links TRBV15 to TRBJ2-7; 12 nucleotides agree with TRBD2. V lost 3 bases and J lost 4; bases outside the gene matches: 1. This CDR3 is 14 amino acids long. Looked up from germline, CDR1 is LNHNV and CDR2 is YYDKDF (reference sequence). CDR3: CATSRTSGSYEQYF. CDR3 DNA sequence: TGTGCCACCAGCAGGACTAGCGGGAGTTACGAGCAGTACTTC.

The chain is built from TRBV30 and TRBJ2-6; 9 bases match TRBD1. In germline, CDR1 is GTSNPN, CDR2 SVGIG (reference sequence). The CDR3 runs to 13 residues. V shed 5 bases and J 6 bases; nucleotides not matched to a gene: 2. The CDR3 bases are TGTGCCTGGGACAGGGGGTCGGCCAACGTCCTGACTTTC. Amino acid sequence: CAWDRGSANVLTF.

This chain connects TRBV18 to TRBJ2-5; TRBD1 aligns across 8 bases. The germline CDR1 and CDR2 sequences are KGHSH and LQKENI. The CDR3 consists of 14 residues. J gave up 2 bases and V 4 bases, and 3 bases lay outside the gene matches. The CDR3 sequence is CASSHDRGQETQYF. The DNA for the CDR3 is TGTGCCAGCTCACATGACAGGGGACAAGAGACCCAGTACTTC. Full variable domain (remainder filled in from reference TRBV18 and TRBJ2-5): NAGVMQNPRHLVRRRGQEARLRCSPMKGHSHVYWYRQLPEEGLKFMVYLQKENIIDESGMPKERFSAEFPKEGPSILRIQQVVRGDSAAYFCASSHDRGQETQYFGPGTRLLVL.

This clone was recorded a few times. The chain uses TRBV7-9 and TRBJ1-5, with TRBD1 matching over 7 bases. V lost 3 bases and J lost 2; bases outside the gene matches: 10. CDR3 length: 17 amino acids. Per germline, CDR1 SEHNR and CDR2 FQNEAQ (reference sequence). The CDR3 region has the DNA TGTGCCAGCAGCTTGGGACAGCAACTTAGGGGCAATCAGCCCCAGCATTTT. It encodes CASSLGQQLRGNQPQHF.

This clone has more than one count but fewer than ten. The V call is TRBV5-1, the J call TRBJ2-7, with a weak D call TRBD1 (5 bases). The CDR3 is 13 residues long. V gave up 2 bases and J gave up 2 bases, with 8 bases separating them. Germline CDR1 is SGHRS and CDR2 is YFSETQ. The DNA for the CDR3 is TGCGCCAGCAGCTTACAGGAGCCCTACGAGCAGTACTTC. It codes for CASSLQEPYEQYF.

The V call is TRBV6-5, the J call TRBJ2-1; D is unresolved. The CDR3 loop spans 15 amino acids. Germline-derived CDR1 and CDR2 are MNHEY and SVGAGI. V gave up 0 bases and J gave up 3 bases, with 9 bases separating them. CDR3 amino acids: CASSYSVGVYNEQFF. CDR3 in DNA: TGTGCCAGCAGTTACTCCGTAGGAGTCTACAATGAGCAGTTCTTC.

The chain carries TRBV19 and TRBJ2-7; 10 bases map to TRBD2. Germline assignment: CDR1 LNHDA and CDR2 SQIVND (reference sequence). V lost 5 bases, J lost 3 bases, and 4 bases stayed unmatched. This CDR3 region has 14 residues. CDR3 DNA sequence: TGTGCCAGTAGTCTAGCGGGAGCAAACTACGAGCAGTACTTC. Encoded protein: CASSLAGANYEQYF.

This rearrangement joins TRBV4-2 to TRBJ2-7; TRBD2 matches 7 bases. The CDR3 covers 14 residues. J gave up 7 bases and V 2 bases, and 8 bases lay outside the gene matches. Germline assignment: CDR1 LGHNA and CDR2 YNFKEQ. CDR3 nucleotide sequence: TGTGCCAGCAGCCAAACCGATAGGGGAGGGGAGCAGTACTTC. Amino acid sequence: CASSQTDRGGEQYF.

This chain links TRBV6-5 with TRBJ2-1; D is possibly TRBD1 (6 bases). The V and J ends lost 5 bases and 7 bases respectively, with 18 bases between them. This CDR3 has 15 residues. The germline gives CDR1 MNHEY, CDR2 SVGAGI. CDR3 amino acids: CASSTQGLVRNEQFF. Here the CDR3 DNA reads TGTGCCAGCAGTACACAGGGATTGGTAAGGAATGAGCAGTTCTTC.

The genes are TRBV19 and TRBJ1-5, with D maybe TRBD1 (6 bases). This CDR3 region has 17 residues. Trimming shortened V by 7 bases and J by 6 bases, and 25 bases separated the two germline ends. Germline lookup yields CDR1 LNHDA and CDR2 SQIVND (reference sequence). CDR3 sequence reads: CASIRYGTGRFSQPQHF. For the CDR3, the DNA is TGTGCCAGTATCCGTTACGGAACAGGGAGATTCAGTCAGCCCCAGCATTTT.

This clone has a single count. Compared with germline, one end of the junction differs, possibly owing to a read error. The chain carries TRBV7-7 and TRBJ2-5; the match to TRBD1 covers 7 bases. This CDR3 comprises 15 residues. Germline V gene sequence: CDR1 SSHAT, CDR2 FNYEAQ (reference sequence). The CDR3 DNA sequence: TGTGCTAGCAGTGACCGGTGGGACAGTCAAGAGACCCAGTACTTC. Translating gives CASSDRWDSQETQYF.

The CDR3, as DNA: TGTGCCAGCAGCTTAGGAGGGTTTTCCTACGAGCAGTACTTC. Its translation is CASSLGGFSYEQYF. The chain is built from TRBV7-2 and TRBJ2-7; possibly TRBD2 for D (5 bases). The CDR3 is 14 residues long. The ends were cut back, 1 base at V and 1 base at J, with 8 bases in the middle. The germline gives CDR1 SGHTA, CDR2 FQGNSA.

The CDR3 region has the DNA TGTGCCAGCCAAGCCCCCGGGACAGGGACCGGGGAGCTGTTTTTT. Its protein is CASQAPGTGTGELFF. The rearrangement joins TRBV25-1 to TRBJ2-2; TRBD1 agrees at 9 bases. V shed 8 bases, J shed 5 bases, and the junction held 9 bases outside the gene matches. The CDR3 is made up of 15 amino acids. Germline values: CDR1 MGHDK, CDR2 SYGVNS.

As DNA, the CDR3 is TGCGCCAGTACCAAAACCCGGGGAGTTGATGTGGCAGATACGCAGTATTTT. It encodes CASTKTRGVDVADTQYF. This chain connects TRBV5-1 to TRBJ2-3, with D possibly being TRBD2 (5 bases). Looked up from germline, CDR1 is SGHRS and CDR2 is YFSETQ. Trimming took 8 bases from V and 4 from J, leaving 26 bases between them. CDR3 size: 17 residues.

This chain uses TRBV7-9 with TRBJ1-1, with a weak D call TRBD1 (5 bases). Per germline, CDR1 SEHNR and CDR2 FQNEAQ (reference sequence). V lost 4 bases to trimming and J lost 4 bases, with 28 bases between them. CDR3 length equals 19 residues. The CDR3 DNA reads TGTGCCAGCAGCTCCCCCCGCCTGGGCAGCCCCCGGGGGAGCACTGAAGCTTTCTTT. Translating it yields CASSSPRLGSPRGSTEAFF.

V is TRBV29-1 and J is TRBJ1-3, with 8 bases matching TRBD1. CDR3 length: 11 residues. Trimming cost V 7 bases and J 8 bases; bases outside gene matches: 4. Germline loops: CDR1 SQVTM, CDR2 ANQGSEA. In DNA form, the CDR3 reads TGCAGCGCCATACAGGGGGACACCATATATTTT. Protein product: CSAIQGDTIYF.

J is TRBJ1-1 and V is TRBV19; no reliable D call. Trimming shortened V by 3 bases and J by 0 bases, and 11 bases separated the two germline ends. Germline lookup yields CDR1 LNHDA and CDR2 SQIVND (reference sequence). The CDR3 length is 15 residues. CDR3 sequence reads: CASSILGSLNTEAFF. The CDR3 DNA is TGTGCCAGTAGTATCTTGGGCAGTTTGAACACTGAAGCTTTCTTT.

This clone appeared once. V usage is TRBV19 and J usage is TRBJ2-1; weak D call: TRBD1 (6 bases). CDR3 length: 17 amino acids. Germline loops: CDR1 LNHDA, CDR2 SQIVND (reference sequence). The V and J ends lost 0 bases and 2 bases respectively, with 14 bases between them. The CDR3 DNA follows: TGTGCCAGTAGTATAGAGACAGGACTCAGAACCTACAATGAGCAGTTCTTC. It yields the protein CASSIETGLRTYNEQFF.